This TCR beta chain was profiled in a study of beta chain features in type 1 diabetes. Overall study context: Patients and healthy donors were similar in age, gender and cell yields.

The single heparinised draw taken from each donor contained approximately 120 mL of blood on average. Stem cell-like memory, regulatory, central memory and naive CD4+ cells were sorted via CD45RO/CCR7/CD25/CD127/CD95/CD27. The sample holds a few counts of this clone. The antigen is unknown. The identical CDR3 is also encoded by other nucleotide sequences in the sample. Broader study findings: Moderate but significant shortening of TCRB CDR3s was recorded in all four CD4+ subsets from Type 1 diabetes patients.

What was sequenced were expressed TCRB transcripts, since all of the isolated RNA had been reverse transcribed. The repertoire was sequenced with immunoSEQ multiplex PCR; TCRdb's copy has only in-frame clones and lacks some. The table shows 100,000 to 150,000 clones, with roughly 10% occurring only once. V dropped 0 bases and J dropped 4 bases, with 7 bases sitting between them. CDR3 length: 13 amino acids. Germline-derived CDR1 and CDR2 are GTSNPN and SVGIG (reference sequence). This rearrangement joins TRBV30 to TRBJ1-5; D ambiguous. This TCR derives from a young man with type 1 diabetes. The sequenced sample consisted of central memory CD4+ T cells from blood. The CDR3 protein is CAWSVRSNQPQHF. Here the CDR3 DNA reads TGTGCCTGGAGTGTCCGGAGTAATCAGCCCCAGCATTTT.